The 31 T cell receptor beta chains given below trace back to one sample, sequenced in a study of OX40 agonist ivuxolimab in advanced cancers. Libraries were built with the immunoSEQ multiplex PCR assay. TCRdb re-hosts the immuneACCESS table, in-frame sequences only. Its copies lack some clones; in the studies checked, an unresolved V gene accounts for under half of them, and the cause for the rest is not known. The sample table lists fewer than 50,000 clones, over 75% of them with a count of one. The top ten clones comprise around 2.5% of the sample. This material consisted of CD4+ or CD8+ T cells sorted from blood, taken in a trial of the OX40 agonist ivuxolimab. These TCRs come from an adult with an advanced solid tumor such as melanoma, head and neck, liver or kidney cancer.

This clone appeared once. DNA for the CDR3: TGTGCCAGCAGCCAGACTAGCGGGAGTTGGGAGCAGTACTTC. Its protein is CASSQTSGSWEQYF. The chain couples TRBV9 to TRBJ2-7, with 12 bases lining up with TRBD2. Germline V gene lookup returns CDR1 SGDLS and CDR2 YYNGEE. With 4 bases clipped from V and 7 bases from J, the junction kept 6 bases outside the gene matches. The CDR3 consists of 14 residues.

In DNA, the CDR3 is TGTGCCAGTAGTACCCTAGGGGGCACTGAAGCTTTCTTT. This translates into CASSTLGGTEAFF. The chain uses TRBV19 and TRBJ1-1; a possible D gene is TRBD1 (6 bases). The CDR3 consists of 13 residues. Trimming cost V 4 bases and J 4 bases, with 10 bases left between them. Germline V gene data show CDR1 as LNHDA and CDR2 as SQIVND (reference sequence).

In its sample, this clone was seen a few times. The chain combines TRBV27 with TRBJ2-5; 12 nucleotides align to TRBD2. The CDR3 covers 14 residues. The trim removed 6 bases at V and 4 bases at J, leaving 3 bases unmatched. Germline V gives CDR1 MNHEY, CDR2 SMNVEV (reference sequence). CDR3 sequence (DNA): TGTGCCAGCAGGGTGACTAGCGGGAGAGAGACCCAGTACTTC. Its translation is CASRVTSGRETQYF.

The gene calls are TRBV25-1 and TRBJ1-1; perhaps TRBD1 as D (6 bases). CDR3 length: 12 amino acids. Trimming removed 3 bases at V and 9 bases at J, with 11 bases between. CDR1 and CDR2 from the germline V gene are MGHDK and SYGVNS. The CDR3 reads CASSDPGAQAFF. The CDR3 DNA follows: TGTGCCAGCAGTGATCCAGGGGCCCAAGCTTTCTTT.

J is TRBJ2-3 and V is TRBV5-4; TRBD2 agrees at 8 bases. J gave up 7 bases and V 4 bases, and 5 bases lay outside the gene matches. Germline-derived CDR1 and CDR2 are SGHNT and YYREEE (reference sequence). The length of the CDR3 is 13 residues. The CDR3 nucleotides read TGTGCCAGCAGCGCGACTAGCGACAATACGCAGTATTTT. It is translated as CASSATSDNTQYF.

This chain uses TRBV4-3 with TRBJ2-5; the D gene could be TRBD1 or TRBD2 (5 bases each). CDR3 length equals 14 residues. Between the trimmed V and J ends, which lost 4 bases and 6 bases, there was a span of 15 bases. Germline CDR1 and CDR2: LGHNA and YSLEER. This CDR3 reads CASSLGRDAQTQYF. The CDR3 nucleotides are TGCGCCAGCAGCCTAGGCAGGGACGCGCAGACCCAGTACTTC.

This chain connects TRBV19 to TRBJ2-4; D may be TRBD2 (5 bases). The CDR3 has 15 amino acids. Germline V gene data show CDR1 as LNHDA and CDR2 as SQIVND (reference sequence). V lost 5 bases to trimming and J lost 0 bases, with 11 bases between them. The CDR3 DNA reads TGTGCCAGTAGTGGTCAGCGGATAGCCAAAAACATTCAGTACTTC. Translated: CASSGQRIAKNIQYF.

This clone was counted a single time. This chain uses TRBV6-5 with TRBJ1-3; D not resolved. The V end lost 8 bases, the J end lost 2 bases, and 10 bases lay between the germline ends. Germline CDR1 reads MNHEY; CDR2 reads SVGAGI. CDR3 length: 13 amino acids. CDR3 DNA: TGTGCCAGCCTAAGGGCAGCTGGAAACACCATATATTTT. It codes for CASLRAAGNTIYF.

The chain employs TRBV6-1 and TRBJ1-5, with TRBD1 as a possible D gene (5 bases). CDR1 and CDR2 (germline): MNHNS, SASEGT. The CDR3 sequence is 14 residues long. The V and J ends lost 8 bases and 8 bases respectively, with 19 bases between them. In DNA form, the CDR3 reads TGTGCCAGCTCCTGGACGGGGGGTGAAGAGCCCCAGCATTTT. This codes for CASSWTGGEEPQHF.

CDR3 sequence reads: CASSPSHTDTQYF. The CDR3 DNA sequence: TGTGCCAGCAGCCCCAGCCACACAGATACGCAGTATTTT. The chain has TRBV7-8 and TRBJ2-3; unclear D gene. This CDR3 region has 13 residues. V was cut by 5 bases and J by 2 bases, with 8 bases left in between. Germline assignment: CDR1 SGHVS and CDR2 FQNEAQ.

The rearrangement links TRBV5-1 to TRBJ2-3; D is ambiguous. This CDR3 has 14 residues. Germline V lookup: CDR1 SGHRS, CDR2 YFSETQ. The V end lost 1 base, the J end lost 2 bases, and 8 bases lay between the germline ends. The CDR3 here is CASSLRQITDTQYF. The CDR3 coding sequence is TGCGCCAGCAGCTTGCGGCAGATCACAGATACGCAGTATTTT.

The rearrangement uses TRBV18 and TRBJ1-2; 7 nucleotides match TRBD1. Germline values: CDR1 KGHSH, CDR2 LQKENI. The CDR3 consists of 13 residues. V gave up 3 bases and J gave up 5 bases; unmatched junction bases: 3. The CDR3 nucleotides are TGTGCCAGCTCACCGGGACAGCAGTATGGCTACACCTTC. It yields the protein CASSPGQQYGYTF.

This rearrangement joins TRBV7-6 to TRBJ2-7, with 9 bases aligning to TRBD2. CDR3 size: 14 residues. V lost 5 bases and J lost 3; bases outside the gene matches: 5. Germline assignment: CDR1 SGHVS and CDR2 FNYEAQ. CDR3 sequence (DNA): TGTGCCAGCAGCACCACAGCGGGAGGCTACGAGCAGTACTTC. Protein product: CASSTTAGGYEQYF.

The CDR3 sequence is CASSYSDYYTGELFF. The CDR3 DNA reads as TGTGCCAGCAGTTACTCCGACTATTACACCGGGGAGCTGTTTTTT. The rearrangement links TRBV6-6 to TRBJ2-2, with D perhaps matching TRBD2 (5 bases). V gave up 0 bases and J gave up 3 bases, with 8 bases separating them. CDR1 is MNHNY, CDR2 SVGAGI, per germline (reference sequence). The CDR3 has 15 amino acids.

The chain employs TRBV5-1 and TRBJ1-3; 7 nucleotides line up with TRBD1. This CDR3 is 14 amino acids long. The V gene's germline CDR1 is SGHRS and CDR2 YFSETQ. V shed 3 bases and J 3 bases; nucleotides not matched to a gene: 3. The CDR3 nucleotides are TGCGCCAGCAGCTGGACAGGTCGTGGAAACACCATATATTTT. Translated: CASSWTGRGNTIYF.

The chain uses TRBV13 and TRBJ2-7; 8 nucleotides agree with TRBD2. CDR3 length equals 17 residues. Germline values: CDR1 PRHDT, CDR2 FYEKMQ (reference sequence). Germline trimming cut 0 bases from V and 4 bases from J; bases unmatched to any gene: 11. CDR3 coding DNA: TGTGCCAGCAGCTTAGGGCCCGGGACTAGAAATCAGTACGAGCAGTACTTC. Translation gives CASSLGPGTRNQYEQYF.

This clone was found a few times. This chain uses TRBV4-1 with TRBJ1-1, with 8 bases that match TRBD1. From germline, CDR1 is MGHRA and CDR2 YSYEKL. The CDR3 length is 15 residues. V was clipped by 0 bases and J by 2 bases; unmatched bases: 2. The CDR3 DNA reads as TGCGCCAGCAGCCAAGATCAGGGGGCCAACACTGAAGCTTTCTTT. This codes for CASSQDQGANTEAFF.

V gene TRBV6-1 combines with J gene TRBJ1-1; TRBD1 is a possible D gene (6 bases). Germline CDR1 MNHNS, CDR2 SASEGT. V gave up 3 bases and J gave up 7 bases, with 18 bases separating them. The CDR3 is made up of 15 amino acids. The chain's CDR3 is CASSEVAGAFLEAFF. CDR3 sequence (DNA): TGTGCCAGCAGTGAGGTAGCAGGGGCATTTCTTGAAGCTTTCTTT.

The gene calls are TRBV5-4 and TRBJ1-1; D call uncertain. The CDR3 contains 16 residues. CDR1 is SGHNT, CDR2 YYREEE, per germline (reference sequence). The V end was cut by 3 bases, the J end by 1 base, with 16 bases between. The CDR3 reads CASSSGFGVGNTEAFF. DNA of the CDR3: TGTGCCAGCAGCTCGGGATTTGGGGTGGGGAACACTGAAGCTTTCTTT.

The chain recombines TRBV29-1 with TRBJ1-2; TRBD1 might be the D (6 bases). V was pared by 5 bases and J by 2 bases, with 12 bases between. CDR3 length: 13 residues. Germline assignment: CDR1 SQVTM and CDR2 ANQGSEA. The CDR3 DNA reads as TGCAGCGTTACCCAGGGACACAACTATGGCTACACCTTC. It encodes CSVTQGHNYGYTF.

This chain connects TRBV7-9 to TRBJ2-1; 10 bases are a match to TRBD2. Germline V CDR1 and CDR2: SEHNR, FQNEAQ (reference sequence). The CDR3 consists of 16 residues. The ends lost 1 base at V and 2 bases at J; junction bases unmatched: 2. For the CDR3, the DNA is TGTGCCAGCAGCTTAGGACTAGCGGGCACCTACAATGAGCAGTTCTTC. Encoded protein: CASSLGLAGTYNEQFF.

The gene calls are TRBV5-1 and TRBJ2-5; a possible D gene is TRBD2 (6 bases). Germline V gene lookup returns CDR1 SGHRS and CDR2 YFSETQ. The CDR3 consists of 15 residues. The V gene lost 0 bases and the J gene lost 4 bases, with 13 bases spanning the gap. The CDR3 DNA sequence: TGCGCCAGCAGCTTGGCGGTGGAGGGACGAGAGACCCAGTACTTC. Translating gives CASSLAVEGRETQYF.

The CDR3 DNA sequence: TGCGCCAGCAGCCAAGGACAGGGAGGGGTAGGTCCCGGCTACACCTTC. Its translation is CASSQGQGGVGPGYTF. The chain is built from TRBV4-1 and TRBJ1-2, with TRBD1 matching over 7 bases. The V gene end was trimmed by 1 base and the J gene end by 8 bases; junction bases not matched to a gene: 13. Germline CDR1 and CDR2: MGHRA and YSYEKL. This CDR3 has 16 residues.

The rearrangement joins TRBV7-3 to TRBJ2-5; D is unclear. The CDR3 is 13 residues long. The germline V and J ends were trimmed by 1 base and 2 bases, with 5 bases remaining between them. Germline-derived CDR1 and CDR2 are SGHTA and FQGTGA. The CDR3 sequence: CASSLNVQETQYF. The CDR3, as DNA: TGTGCCAGCAGCTTAAACGTTCAAGAGACCCAGTACTTC.

The V gene is TRBV6-6, the J gene TRBJ2-7; D is perhaps TRBD2 (6 bases). Trimming took off 2 bases at V and 6 bases at J, with 17 bases between the two ends. The CDR3 is 15 residues long. From germline, CDR1 is MNHNY and CDR2 SVGAGI (reference sequence). The CDR3 DNA reads as TGTGCCAGCAGTTACGCGCCCTGGCAGGGAGGCGAGCAGTACTTC. Residues: CASSYAPWQGGEQYF.

This clone appeared a single time. The chain carries TRBV7-9 and TRBJ1-2, with TRBD1 identical over 9 bases. From germline, CDR1 is SEHNR and CDR2 FQNEAQ (reference sequence). V lost 6 bases to trimming and J lost 6 bases; unmatched junction nucleotides: 11. The CDR3 is 15 residues long. CDR3 coding DNA: TGTGCCAGCAGACAAAACAGGGGGCGAGACCATGGCTACACCTTC. Its translation: CASRQNRGRDHGYTF.

The rearrangement links TRBV7-9 to TRBJ2-7; D might be TRBD2 (5 bases). There are 15 residues in the CDR3. Looked up from germline, CDR1 is SEHNR and CDR2 is FQNEAQ (reference sequence). With 1 base removed from V and 7 bases from J, the gap between germline ends came to 17 bases. DNA of the CDR3: TGTGCCAGCAGCTTAGGATGGGGAGAAGTTTGGGAGCAGTACTTC. It codes for CASSLGWGEVWEQYF.

This clone was seen only a few times. This sequence joins TRBV11-3 and TRBJ2-1, with D perhaps TRBD1 or TRBD2 (5 bases each). The V gene lost 7 bases and the J gene lost 4 bases, with 20 bases spanning the gap. The CDR3 loop spans 16 amino acids. In germline, CDR1 is SGHNT, CDR2 YENEEA. The CDR3 region is CASTPYETGPYNEQFF. For the CDR3, the DNA is TGTGCCAGCACCCCCTATGAGACGGGACCTTACAATGAGCAGTTCTTC.

The CDR3 is CATSRDPQGFRPPNEKLFF. DNA of the CDR3: TGTGCCACCAGCAGAGATCCCCAGGGGTTCCGTCCTCCTAATGAAAAACTGTTTTTT. This sequence joins TRBV15 and TRBJ1-4; possible D gene TRBD1, 6 bases. CDR1 and CDR2 from the germline V gene are LNHNV and YYDKDF (reference sequence). The CDR3 loop spans 19 amino acids. Trimming removed 0 bases from V and 3 bases from J, with 20 bases in between.

The chain is built from TRBV28 and TRBJ1-6, with D unresolved. This CDR3 has 12 residues. CDR1 and CDR2 (germline): MDHEN, SYDVKM. V was shortened by 6 bases and J by 8 bases, with 8 bases between the two germline ends. For the CDR3, the DNA is TGTGCCAGCAGAAGCATGGATTCACCCCTCCACTTT. Its protein product is CASRSMDSPLHF.

The CDR3 loop is CASRPSTMKQFF. The CDR3 DNA reads as TGTGCCAGCAGGCCCAGTACAATGAAGCAGTTCTTC. This chain connects TRBV6-6 to TRBJ2-1, with D unresolved. CDR1 is MNHNY, CDR2 SVGAGI, per germline (reference sequence). The length of the CDR3 is 12 residues. The germline V and J ends were trimmed by 6 bases and 11 bases, with 14 bases remaining between them.